The T cell receptor beta chain under discussion was sequenced for a study of shared clonotypes between healthy human individuals. Germline CDR1 reads SGHNT; CDR2 reads YYREEE (reference sequence). This CDR3 is built from 14 residues. Trimming at V came to 4 bases and at J to 4 bases, leaving 5 bases not matched to a gene. Every subset had its genomic DNA shared out evenly among several immunoSEQ plates. Around 300 ng DNA, roughly 30,000 T cell genomes, went into unsorted PBMC replicate PCRs. Assay used: immunoSEQ multiplex PCR; TCRdb lists only in-frame clones, some missing. Here the sample spans hundreds of thousands of clones, roughly three quarters being singletons. Donors were Caucasian adults residing in Nashville, Tennessee, USA.

The sequenced sample consisted of PBMCs. The source of this sequence is a middle-aged woman in good health. Some clones in this sample may be carry-over from other donors' samples. The V gene is TRBV5-4, the J gene TRBJ2-3; TRBD1 matches at 8 bases. For the CDR3, the DNA is TGTGCCAGCAGCACAAGACAGGGGTCAGATACGCAGTATTTT. It encodes CASSTRQGSDTQYF.